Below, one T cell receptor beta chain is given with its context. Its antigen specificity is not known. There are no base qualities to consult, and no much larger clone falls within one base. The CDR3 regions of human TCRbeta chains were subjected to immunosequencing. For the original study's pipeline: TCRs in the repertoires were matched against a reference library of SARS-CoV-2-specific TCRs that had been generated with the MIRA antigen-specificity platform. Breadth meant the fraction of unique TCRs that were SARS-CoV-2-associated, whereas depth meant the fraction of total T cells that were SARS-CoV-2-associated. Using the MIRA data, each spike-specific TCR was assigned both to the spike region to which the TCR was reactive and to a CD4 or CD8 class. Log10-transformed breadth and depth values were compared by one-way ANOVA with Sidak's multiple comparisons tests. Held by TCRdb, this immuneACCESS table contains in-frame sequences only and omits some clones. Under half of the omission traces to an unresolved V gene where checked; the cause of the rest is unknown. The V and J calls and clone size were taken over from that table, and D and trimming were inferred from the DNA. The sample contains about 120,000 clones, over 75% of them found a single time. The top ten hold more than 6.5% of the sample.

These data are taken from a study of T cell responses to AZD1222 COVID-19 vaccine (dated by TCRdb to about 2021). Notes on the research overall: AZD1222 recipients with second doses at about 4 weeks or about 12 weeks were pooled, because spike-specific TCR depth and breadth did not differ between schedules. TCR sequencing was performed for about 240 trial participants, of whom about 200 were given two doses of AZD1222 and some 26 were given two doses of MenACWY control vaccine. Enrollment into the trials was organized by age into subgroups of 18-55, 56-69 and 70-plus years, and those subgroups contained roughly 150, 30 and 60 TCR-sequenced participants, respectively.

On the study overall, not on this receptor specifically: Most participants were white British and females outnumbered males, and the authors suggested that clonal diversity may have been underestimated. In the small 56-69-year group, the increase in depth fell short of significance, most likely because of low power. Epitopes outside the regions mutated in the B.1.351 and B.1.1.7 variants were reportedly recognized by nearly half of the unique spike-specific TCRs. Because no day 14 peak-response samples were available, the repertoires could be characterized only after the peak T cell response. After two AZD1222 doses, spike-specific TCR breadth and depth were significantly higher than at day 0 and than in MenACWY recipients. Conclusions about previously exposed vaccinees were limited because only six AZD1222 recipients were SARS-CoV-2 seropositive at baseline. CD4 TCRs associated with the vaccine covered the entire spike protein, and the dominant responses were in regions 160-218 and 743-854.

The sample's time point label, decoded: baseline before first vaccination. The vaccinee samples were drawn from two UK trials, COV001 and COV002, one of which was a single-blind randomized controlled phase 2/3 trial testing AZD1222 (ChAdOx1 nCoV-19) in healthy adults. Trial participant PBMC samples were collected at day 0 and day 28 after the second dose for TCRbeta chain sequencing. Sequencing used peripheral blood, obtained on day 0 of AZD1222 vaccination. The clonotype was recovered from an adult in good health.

Here the CDR3 is given as CAWTGDNTDTQYF. Read as DNA, the sequence is TGTGCCTGGACAGGGGATAACACAGATACGCAGTATTTT. The chain is assembled from TRBV30 and TRBJ2-3, with TRBD1 tentatively as D gene (6 bases match). Relative to germline, V is 4 bases shorter and J is 2 bases shorter, with 10 bases between their ends. CDR1 and CDR2 (GTSNPN, SVGIG) derive from the germline V gene (reference sequence). The CDR3 runs 13 residues from the cysteine to the phenylalanine. Left in the record is the CDR3 DNA by itself, 39 bases read in frame from the first base. The CDR3, completed at both ends by the reference TRBV30 and TRBJ2-3 genes, gives the full variable domain SQTIHQWPATLVQPVGSPLSLECTVEGTSNPNLYWYRQAAGRGLQLLFYSVGIGQISSEVPQNLSASRPQDRQFILSSKKLLLSDSGFYLCAWTGDNTDTQYFGPGTRLTVL.